A selection of T cell receptor beta chains follows, all from one sample in a study of CXCR3-negative and CXCR3-positive naive CD8 T cells. TCRdb re-called the 5' RACE reads and shows each CDR3 protein once, DNA omitted. This sample's clone table lists under 60,000 distinct CDR3 sequences. The sequenced sample was naive CXCR3+ CD8+ T cells from blood. These receptors all stem from a human donor in good health. Some clones in this sample may be carry-over from other donors' samples. Both conserved end residues are part of each CDR3.

TRBJ1-1 | TRBV25-1 | CASSLLNTEAFF
TRBJ2-1 | TRBV12-3/TRBV12-4 | CASRGQGSYNEQFF
TRBJ2-7 | TRBV29-1 | CSVNFFQGAVDEQYF
TRBJ2-7 | TRBV5-1 | CASRRTGVNDEQYF
TRBJ1-5 | TRBV15 | CATSRSGTGEGQPQHF
TRBJ2-7 | TRBV4-1 | CASSQGRGDEQYF
TRBJ2-2 | TRBV7-8 | CASTFLAESAGELFF
TRBJ2-3 | TRBV25-1 | CASSGLAPTDTQYF
TRBJ2-1 | TRBV7-6 | CASSLLAGVYNEQFF
TRBJ2-7 | TRBV9 | CASSVGGLDPYEQYF
TRBJ2-7 | TRBV10-3 | CAIRADLGGYEQYF
TRBJ2-7 | TRBV19 | CASSPTGGFYEQYF
TRBJ1-4 | TRBV4-3 | CASSQHLGTNEKLFF
TRBJ2-7 | TRBV15 | CATSRDAGSYEQYF
TRBJ1-2 | TRBV6-2/TRBV6-3 | CASSYLNAAYGYTF
TRBJ2-5 | TRBV4-1 | CASSHKGTSGPSRETQYF
TRBJ2-6 | TRBV6-2/TRBV6-3 | CASSYYGGSGANVLTF
TRBJ2-2 | TRBV28 | CASSLGQAWNTGELFF
TRBJ1-2 | TRBV7-6 | CASSGRTSEGYYGYTF
TRBJ2-5 | TRBV12-3/TRBV12-4 | CASSTGETQYF
TRBJ2-1 | TRBV29-1 | CSVEEIGRATEQFF
TRBJ1-1 | TRBV11-2 | CASSGGTGTEAFF
TRBJ2-1 | TRBV19 | CASSIQSSYNEQFF
TRBJ1-1 | TRBV4-2 | CASSQGGLGSEAFF
TRBJ1-5 | TRBV9 | CASSRYGDSNQPQHF
TRBJ1-2 | TRBV7-2 | CASTRGDNYGYTF
TRBJ2-3 | TRBV7-9 | CASTPSGATDTQYF
TRBJ1-1 | TRBV7-2 | CASSFDSRGGQRNTEAFF
TRBJ2-2 | TRBV12-3/TRBV12-4 | CASSLLPAVGAGELFF
TRBJ1-2 | TRBV7-9 | CASSSWDLYGYTF
TRBJ1-1 | TRBV29-1 | CSVEQGGHTEAFF
TRBJ2-7 | TRBV29-1 | CSVEDGAGLPSLGEQYF
TRBJ1-2 | TRBV15 | CATYRGDGYGYTF
TRBJ2-1 | TRBV28 | CASSFPMTSGVYNEQFF
TRBJ2-7 | TRBV27 | CASSPGLGASYEQYF
TRBJ2-7 | TRBV7-9 | CASSLGRALEQYF
TRBJ1-2 | TRBV27 | CASSLLRGEFNYGYTF
TRBJ1-4 | TRBV7-9 | CASSSRDGINEKLFF
TRBJ2-1 | TRBV7-3 | CASSRLAGFNEQFF
TRBJ2-7 | TRBV12-3/TRBV12-4 | CASSAQVREQYF